This T cell receptor (beta chain) was recorded in a study of T cell responses to AZD1222 COVID-19 vaccine. Germline V lookup: CDR1 MNHEY, CDR2 SVGAGI. The CDR3 sequence is 12 residues long. Trimming left V 6 bases short and J 5 bases short, with 7 bases between. Sequencing used immunoSEQ multiplex PCR; TCRdb keeps in-frame clones, though not all of them. The sample gives over 100,000 clones, approximately 91% of which show up once; around 5.9% is in the top ten. The material sequenced was peripheral blood, taken on day 0 of AZD1222 vaccination. This receptor was taken from an adult in good health. The chain recombines TRBV6-5 with TRBJ1-4; D gene unclear. The CDR3, as DNA: TGTGCCAGCAGGGGAGGAAATGAAAAACTGTTTTTT. It encodes CASRGGNEKLFF.